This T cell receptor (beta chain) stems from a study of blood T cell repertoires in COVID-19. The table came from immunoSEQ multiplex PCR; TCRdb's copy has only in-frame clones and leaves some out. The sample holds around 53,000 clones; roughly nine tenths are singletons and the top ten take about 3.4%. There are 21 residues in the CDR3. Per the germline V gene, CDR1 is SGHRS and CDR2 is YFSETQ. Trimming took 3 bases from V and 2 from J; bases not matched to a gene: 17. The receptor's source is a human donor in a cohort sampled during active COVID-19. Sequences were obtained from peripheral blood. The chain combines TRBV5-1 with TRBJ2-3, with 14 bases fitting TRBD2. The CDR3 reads CASSSPVDGTSGGSSTDTQYF. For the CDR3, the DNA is TGCGCCAGCAGCTCCCCTGTAGACGGGACTAGCGGGGGTTCGTCCACAGATACGCAGTATTTT.